The clone carrying this T cell receptor (beta chain) occurred many times. Antigen: not known. Per the germline V gene, CDR1 is MDHEN and CDR2 is SYDVKM. The CDR3 loop spans 15 amino acids. V shed 6 bases and J shed 3 bases, with 14 bases lying between them. The sample is drawn from a study of T cells in Graves' hyperthyroidism and ophthalmopathy. Study-wide context: Once the initial diagnosis was made, peripheral blood was obtained before any treatment.

Amplification targeted TCR beta CDR3 regions from RNA transcripts. First-round RT-PCR targeting the TCR CDR3 was performed with the HTBI primer set. TCRdb re-called the multiplex PCR reads through MiXCR, storing one row per CDR3 protein. The sample carries approximately 610,000 distinct CDR3 sequences, roughly 14% recorded once. Overall study findings and caveats: Peripheral blood also featured most of the thyroid clonotypes expanded above 0.001.

Clinicians diagnosed patients from clinical symptoms, serum thyroxine and TRAb, thyroid ultrasound and orbital computed tomography. This chain links TRBV28 with TRBJ2-2; D is unclear. The receptor's source is a woman between 35 and 50 years old with Graves' ophthalmopathy. Sequenced sample: blood. Written as DNA, the CDR3 is TGTGCCAGCAGCTCTAAACGTAGCTACACCGGGGAGCTGTTTTTT. Its translation: CASSSKRSYTGELFF. Supplemented by reference TRBV28 and TRBJ2-2, the full variable domain reads DVKVTQSSRYLVKRTGEKVFLECVQDMDHENMFWYRQDPGLGLRLIYFSYDVKMKEKGDIPEGYSVSREKKERFSLILESASTNQTSMYLCASSSKRSYTGELFFGEGSRLTVL.